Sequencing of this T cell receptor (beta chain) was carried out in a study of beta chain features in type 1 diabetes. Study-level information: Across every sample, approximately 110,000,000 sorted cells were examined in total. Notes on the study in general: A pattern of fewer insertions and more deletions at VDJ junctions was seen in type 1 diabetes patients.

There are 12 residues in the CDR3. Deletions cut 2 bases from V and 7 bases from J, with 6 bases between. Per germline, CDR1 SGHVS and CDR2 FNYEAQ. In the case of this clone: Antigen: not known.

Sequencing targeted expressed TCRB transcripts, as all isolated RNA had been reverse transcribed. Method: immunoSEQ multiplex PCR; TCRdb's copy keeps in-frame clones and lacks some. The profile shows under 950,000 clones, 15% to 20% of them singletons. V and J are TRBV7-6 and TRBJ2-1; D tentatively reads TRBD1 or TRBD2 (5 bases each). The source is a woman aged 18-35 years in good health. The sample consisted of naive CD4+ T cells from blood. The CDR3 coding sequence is TGTGCCAGCAGCTTATGGGGGAATGAGCAGTTCTTC. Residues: CASSLWGNEQFF.